Listed below are T cell receptor beta chains from one sample, sequenced in a study of response to subunit inactivated influenza vaccine. TCRdb itself ran the RT-PCR reads through MiXCR, one entry per CDR3 protein. Seen here are roughly 650,000 distinct CDR3 sequences, 15% to 18% observed once, and the top ten hold under 14%. The sample here was PBMCs from blood, taken less than 13 days after vaccination. The receptors were gathered from a man aged 45 to 65 who received an inactivated influenza vaccine. Each CDR3 is given with its conserved first and last residue. Fields, in order: clone size, V gene, J gene, D gene, CDR3 protein, CDR3 DNA. The D gene is left open where the match is weak. Not all rows give a size; the values are once, few, many and, for expanded clones, a class.

abundance: .; v_gene: TRBV11-1; j_gene: TRBJ2-3; d_gene: TRBD2; CDR3aa: CASSFHWTSGKFLDTQYF; CDR3nt: TGTGCCAGCAGCTTCCATTGGACTAGCGGGAAGTTTTTAGATACGCAGTATTTT
abundance: once; v_gene: TRBV5-1; j_gene: TRBJ2-3; d_gene: .; CDR3aa: CTNSPGGSGTQYF; CDR3nt: TGTACCAACAGTCCCGGGGGCTCAGGGACGCAGTATTTT
abundance: few; v_gene: TRBV5-5; j_gene: TRBJ1-4; d_gene: TRBD1; CDR3aa: CASSWGTGSNEKLFF; CDR3nt: TGTGCCAGCAGCTGGGGGACAGGGTCTAATGAAAAACTGTTTTTT
abundance: few; v_gene: TRBV24-1; j_gene: TRBJ2-7; d_gene: .; CDR3aa: CATSAGGSYEQYF; CDR3nt: TGTGCCACCAGTGCAGGGGGGTCCTACGAGCAGTACTTC
abundance: .; v_gene: TRBV5-1; j_gene: TRBJ1-2; d_gene: TRBD1; CDR3aa: CASSVEGQQYGYTF; CDR3nt: TGCGCCAGCAGCGTAGAGGGACAGCAATATGGCTACACCTTC
abundance: few; v_gene: TRBV12-3/TRBV12-4; j_gene: TRBJ2-7; d_gene: .; CDR3aa: CASSQSDSYYEQYF; CDR3nt: TGTGCCAGCAGTCAATCGGACAGCTATTACGAGCAGTACTTC
abundance: few; v_gene: TRBV20-1; j_gene: TRBJ2-7; d_gene: TRBD2; CDR3aa: CSARGLGLAGGHYEQYF; CDR3nt: TGCAGTGCTAGAGGACTTGGACTAGCGGGAGGGCACTACGAGCAGTACTTC
abundance: few; v_gene: TRBV6-5; j_gene: TRBJ1-1; d_gene: .; CDR3aa: CASSYYGQYGEAFF; CDR3nt: TGTGCCAGCAGTTATTATGGACAGTACGGTGAAGCTTTCTTT
abundance: few; v_gene: TRBV7-9; j_gene: TRBJ1-1; d_gene: .; CDR3aa: CAGSRGVNTEAFF; CDR3nt: TGTGCCGGAAGCCGAGGGGTGAACACTGAAGCTTTCTTT
abundance: few; v_gene: TRBV6-4; j_gene: TRBJ1-5; d_gene: .; CDR3aa: CASRSRVRAAHSNQPQHF; CDR3nt: TGTGCCAGCAGGTCTCGGGTCCGGGCCGCTCATAGCAATCAGCCCCAGCATTTT
abundance: .; v_gene: TRBV7-2; j_gene: TRBJ2-1; d_gene: TRBD1; CDR3aa: CASSLGGQGGNEQFF; CDR3nt: TGTGCCAGCAGCTTAGGGGGACAGGGGGGGAATGAGCAGTTCTTC
abundance: .; v_gene: TRBV7-2; j_gene: TRBJ2-7; d_gene: .; CDR3aa: CASSLERYYEQYF; CDR3nt: TGTGCCAGCAGCTTAGAGAGATACTACGAGCAGTACTTC
abundance: .; v_gene: TRBV28; j_gene: TRBJ1-5; d_gene: .; CDR3aa: CASKPTGHRNQPQHF; CDR3nt: TGTGCCAGTAAACCTACAGGGCACCGAAATCAGCCCCAGCATTTT
abundance: .; v_gene: TRBV7-9; j_gene: TRBJ2-1; d_gene: TRBD2; CDR3aa: CASSASGVYNEQFF; CDR3nt: TGTGCCAGCAGCGCTAGCGGGGTATACAATGAGCAGTTCTTC
abundance: .; v_gene: TRBV12-3/TRBV12-4; j_gene: TRBJ1-1; d_gene: .; CDR3aa: CASSPQAFNTEAFF; CDR3nt: TGTGCCAGCAGTCCTCAGGCTTTTAACACTGAAGCTTTCTTT
abundance: .; v_gene: TRBV12-3/TRBV12-4; j_gene: TRBJ2-1; d_gene: TRBD2; CDR3aa: CASSFSGRGYNEQFF; CDR3nt: TGTGCCAGCAGTTTCAGCGGGAGGGGGTACAATGAGCAGTTCTTC
abundance: few; v_gene: TRBV10-2; j_gene: TRBJ2-7; d_gene: .; CDR3aa: CASSEPRAGLPYEQYF; CDR3nt: TGCGCCAGCAGTGAGCCCCGCGCCGGACTCCCTTACGAGCAGTACTTC
abundance: .; v_gene: TRBV7-9; j_gene: TRBJ1-1; d_gene: TRBD1; CDR3aa: CASSRDRELGAFF; CDR3nt: TGTGCCAGCAGCCGGGACAGGGAACTTGGGGCTTTCTTT
abundance: .; v_gene: TRBV5-1; j_gene: TRBJ1-3; d_gene: .; CDR3aa: CASSSHPIPSGNTIYF; CDR3nt: TGCGCCAGCAGCTCACACCCCATACCCTCTGGAAACACCATATATTTT
abundance: .; v_gene: TRBV20-1; j_gene: TRBJ2-2; d_gene: TRBD1; CDR3aa: CSASAPGQGNAGELFF; CDR3nt: TGCAGTGCTAGTGCACCGGGACAGGGAAACGCCGGGGAGCTGTTTTTT
abundance: .; v_gene: TRBV18; j_gene: TRBJ2-5; d_gene: .; CDR3aa: CASSERDRLQETQYF; CDR3nt: TGTGCCAGCTCAGAGCGGGACAGGCTCCAAGAGACCCAGTACTTC
abundance: .; v_gene: TRBV5-6; j_gene: TRBJ2-7; d_gene: .; CDR3aa: CASSFRDLPSYEQYF; CDR3nt: TGTGCCAGCAGCTTCAGGGATCTTCCTTCCTACGAGCAGTACTTC
abundance: few; v_gene: TRBV12-3/TRBV12-4; j_gene: TRBJ1-2; d_gene: .; CDR3aa: CASTGSGDYGYTF; CDR3nt: TGTGCCAGCACCGGGTCGGGGGACTATGGCTACACCTTC
abundance: few; v_gene: TRBV5-1; j_gene: TRBJ2-3; d_gene: TRBD2; CDR3aa: CASSLELAGPVTDTQYF; CDR3nt: TGCGCCAGCAGCTTGGAACTAGCGGGACCTGTCACAGATACGCAGTATTTT
abundance: .; v_gene: TRBV6-2/TRBV6-3; j_gene: TRBJ2-5; d_gene: .; CDR3aa: CASRNPERQETQYF; CDR3nt: TGTGCCAGCAGAAACCCGGAACGGCAGGAGACCCAGTACTTC
abundance: .; v_gene: TRBV12-3/TRBV12-4; j_gene: TRBJ2-1; d_gene: .; CDR3aa: CASSPVTAYNEQFF; CDR3nt: TGTGCCAGCAGCCCCGTTACAGCCTACAATGAGCAGTTCTTC
abundance: many; v_gene: TRBV5-1; j_gene: TRBJ1-3; d_gene: TRBD1; CDR3aa: CASSRSPGQGKGNTIYF; CDR3nt: TGCGCCAGCAGCCGCTCCCCGGGACAGGGGAAGGGAAACACCATATATTTT
abundance: .; v_gene: TRBV12-3/TRBV12-4; j_gene: TRBJ1-4; d_gene: .; CDR3aa: CASSAYWGRDEKLFF; CDR3nt: TGTGCCAGCAGCGCATATTGGGGGCGGGATGAAAAACTGTTTTTT
abundance: .; v_gene: TRBV20-1; j_gene: TRBJ1-5; d_gene: .; CDR3aa: CSARGGGQNSNQPQHF; CDR3nt: TGCAGTGCTAGAGGTGGGGGTCAGAATAGCAATCAGCCCCAGCATTTT
abundance: .; v_gene: TRBV7-9; j_gene: TRBJ2-5; d_gene: TRBD2; CDR3aa: CASSSLLAGEETQYF; CDR3nt: TGTGCCAGCAGCTCGTTACTAGCGGGGGAGGAGACCCAGTACTTC
abundance: .; v_gene: TRBV10-1; j_gene: TRBJ2-4; d_gene: .; CDR3aa: CASRDLALAKNIQYF; CDR3nt: TGCGCCAGCAGGGACCTAGCGCTAGCCAAAAACATTCAGTACTTC
abundance: few; v_gene: TRBV7-2; j_gene: TRBJ2-7; d_gene: .; CDR3aa: CASSSRPYEQYF; CDR3nt: TGTGCCAGCAGCTCGAGACCCTACGAGCAGTACTTC
abundance: .; v_gene: TRBV11-2; j_gene: TRBJ2-5; d_gene: .; CDR3aa: CASSLVGGGMKTQYF; CDR3nt: TGTGCCAGCAGCTTAGTCGGGGGAGGAATGAAGACCCAGTACTTC
abundance: many; v_gene: TRBV14; j_gene: TRBJ2-7; d_gene: .; CDR3aa: CASSQSGRDHYF; CDR3nt: TGTGCCAGCAGCCAGTCAGGGCGGGACCATTACTTC
abundance: few; v_gene: TRBV14; j_gene: TRBJ2-2; d_gene: TRBD1; CDR3aa: CASSQRPGGTGELFF; CDR3nt: TGTGCCAGCAGCCAACGCCCAGGGGGCACCGGGGAGCTGTTTTTT
abundance: .; v_gene: TRBV7-9; j_gene: TRBJ1-6; d_gene: .; CDR3aa: CASSLADNSPLHF; CDR3nt: TGTGCCAGCAGCTTGGCGGATAATTCACCCCTCCACTTT
abundance: few; v_gene: TRBV27; j_gene: TRBJ2-5; d_gene: .; CDR3aa: CASSFLPLQGHQETQYF; CDR3nt: TGTGCCAGCAGTTTTCTCCCTCTACAGGGACACCAAGAGACCCAGTACTTC
abundance: few; v_gene: TRBV27; j_gene: TRBJ1-1; d_gene: .; CDR3aa: CASRVDLQWDTEAFF; CDR3nt: TGTGCCAGCAGGGTCGACCTACAGTGGGACACTGAAGCTTTCTTT
abundance: .; v_gene: TRBV6-5; j_gene: TRBJ2-1; d_gene: TRBD2; CDR3aa: CASSYSWVIAGGVVNEQFF; CDR3nt: TGTGCCAGCAGTTACTCCTGGGTAATTGCGGGGGGGGTTGTCAATGAGCAGTTCTTC
abundance: .; v_gene: TRBV19; j_gene: TRBJ2-2; d_gene: TRBD1; CDR3aa: CASGTGARNTGELFF; CDR3nt: TGTGCCAGTGGCACAGGGGCGCGGAACACCGGGGAGCTGTTTTTT
abundance: .; v_gene: TRBV4-3; j_gene: TRBJ2-3; d_gene: .; CDR3aa: CASSQTGNTDTQYF; CDR3nt: TGCGCCAGCAGCCAAACGGGGAATACAGATACGCAGTATTTT
abundance: .; v_gene: TRBV9; j_gene: TRBJ2-3; d_gene: TRBD2; CDR3aa: CASSAVLAGGPNTQYF; CDR3nt: TGTGCCAGCAGCGCCGTACTAGCGGGGGGCCCAAATACGCAGTATTTT
abundance: once; v_gene: TRBV27; j_gene: TRBJ1-4; d_gene: .; CDR3aa: CASSPQGPANEKLFF; CDR3nt: TGTGCCAGCAGTCCACAGGGCCCCGCTAATGAAAAACTGTTTTTT
abundance: many; v_gene: TRBV20-1; j_gene: TRBJ2-1; d_gene: .; CDR3aa: CSAIPEGGLTYNEQFF; CDR3nt: TGCAGTGCTATCCCCGAGGGGGGACTGACGTACAATGAGCAGTTCTTC
abundance: few; v_gene: TRBV10-3; j_gene: TRBJ2-3; d_gene: .; CDR3aa: CAISESPASTDTQYF; CDR3nt: TGTGCCATCAGTGAATCACCGGCGAGCACAGATACGCAGTATTTT
abundance: .; v_gene: TRBV6-1; j_gene: TRBJ2-1; d_gene: TRBD1; CDR3aa: CASSAGTGIFEQFF; CDR3nt: TGTGCCAGCAGCGCCGGGACAGGGATTTTTGAGCAGTTCTTC
abundance: .; v_gene: TRBV9; j_gene: TRBJ2-1; d_gene: .; CDR3aa: CASSVGVQSYNEQFF; CDR3nt: TGTGCCAGCAGCGTAGGAGTTCAGTCCTACAATGAGCAGTTCTTC
abundance: few; v_gene: TRBV4-3; j_gene: TRBJ2-3; d_gene: TRBD2; CDR3aa: CASSQDSASGNTDTQYF; CDR3nt: TGCGCCAGCAGCCAAGATTCCGCTAGCGGGAACACAGATACGCAGTATTTT
abundance: .; v_gene: TRBV4-3; j_gene: TRBJ2-1; d_gene: TRBD2; CDR3aa: CASSHGGGSHNEQFF; CDR3nt: TGCGCCAGCAGCCATGGGGGGGGGTCTCACAATGAGCAGTTCTTC
abundance: .; v_gene: TRBV19; j_gene: TRBJ2-4; d_gene: .; CDR3aa: CASSTGTPAGYKNIQYF; CDR3nt: TGTGCCAGTAGTACCGGGACACCAGCGGGGTACAAAAACATTCAGTACTTC
abundance: few; v_gene: TRBV20-1; j_gene: TRBJ2-1; d_gene: TRBD2; CDR3aa: CSARDPRTSGSYNEQFF; CDR3nt: TGCAGTGCTAGAGACCCAAGGACTAGCGGCTCCTACAATGAGCAGTTCTTC